Shown below are 29 T cell receptor beta chains from a single sample sequenced in a study of identical twins. TCRdb re-analysed the 5' RACE reads in MiXCR, keeping a single row per CDR3 protein. The sample lists 400,000 to 650,000 distinct CDR3 sequences, less than 25% occurring once. A further study also used this sample, focusing on T cells expressing NK-cell markers.

The sample consisted of CD4+ T cells sorted from blood. Every receptor here comes from a young woman in good health.

The chain employs TRBV12-3 or TRBV12-4 and TRBJ2-1; 7 nucleotides line up with TRBD1. Trimming took 4 bases from V and 6 from J; bases not matched to a gene: 12. CDR3 length equals 16 residues. The CDR3 protein is CASSYPDRVVGNEQFF. The CDR3 coding sequence is TGTGCCAGCAGTTACCCCGACAGGGTGGTTGGCAATGAGCAGTTCTTC.

V usage is TRBV27 and J usage is TRBJ2-7, with unresolved D. V dropped 6 bases and J dropped 0 bases, with 12 bases sitting between them. The CDR3 extends over 14 amino acids. Germline V CDR1 and CDR2: MNHEY, SMNVEV (reference sequence). The chain's CDR3 is CASSRTYSSYEQYF. CDR3 nucleotides: TGTGCCAGCAGCCGGACCTACAGCTCCTACGAGCAGTACTTC.

The J gene is TRBJ1-1, the V gene TRBV20-1; D is undetermined. Trimming stripped 0 bases from V and 4 bases from J, with 9 bases between. CDR1 is DFQATT and CDR2 is SNEGSKA in the germline V gene (reference sequence). The CDR3 is 13 residues long. CDR3 nucleotides: TGCAGTGCTAGAGAAGGTACTAGCACTGAAGCTTTCTTT. Translated, it gives CSAREGTSTEAFF.

This clonotype was seen a few times. The CDR3 here is CASTSGNTDTQYF. CDR3 coding DNA: TGCGCCAGCACTAGCGGTAACACAGATACGCAGTATTTT. The chain uses TRBV5-1 and TRBJ2-3, with 7 bases lining up with TRBD2. J gave up 2 bases and V 6 bases, and 3 bases lay outside the gene matches. CDR1 is SGHRS and CDR2 is YFSETQ in the germline V gene. The CDR3 consists of 13 residues.

This clonotype has more than one count but fewer than ten. The rearrangement joins TRBV12-3 or TRBV12-4 to TRBJ2-1; 10 bases line up with TRBD2. The CDR3 loop spans 16 amino acids. The V segment lost 10 bases and the J segment 0 bases; nucleotides outside the gene matches: 9. The CDR3 nucleotides are TGTGCCATTTTGACTAGCGGGCGGAGCTCCTACAATGAGCAGTTCTTC. Protein product: CAILTSGRSSYNEQFF.

This clonotype was observed a handful of times. V usage is TRBV18 and J usage is TRBJ2-7; 7 bases align to TRBD1. The CDR3 runs to 16 residues. CDR1 KGHSH and CDR2 LQKENI come from the germline V gene. With 0 bases clipped from V and 7 bases from J, the junction kept 12 bases outside the gene matches. The CDR3 DNA reads as TGTGCCAGCTCACCACCTCGAGACAGGGCCTATTCTGAGCAGTACTTC. It is translated as CASSPPRDRAYSEQYF.

V usage is TRBV20-1 and J usage is TRBJ1-3; D may be TRBD1 (5 bases). Germline lookup yields CDR1 DFQATT and CDR2 SNEGSKA (reference sequence). Deletions cut 1 base from V and 4 bases from J, with 11 bases between. The CDR3 loop spans 14 amino acids. The chain's CDR3 is CSARVQGLGNTIYF. In DNA, the CDR3 is TGCAGTGCTAGAGTTCAGGGCTTGGGAAACACCATATATTTT.

This chain joins TRBV5-4 and TRBJ2-4; 7 nucleotides agree with TRBD2. The germline CDR1 and CDR2 sequences are SGHNT and YYREEE (reference sequence). The CDR3 totals 19 residues. Trimming removed 2 bases from V and 0 bases from J; junction bases left unmatched: 14. CDR3: CASSFGASGGRGAKNIQYF. The DNA of the CDR3 is TGTGCCAGCAGCTTCGGGGCTAGCGGAGGGCGGGGAGCCAAAAACATTCAGTACTTC. The full variable domain, its missing parts supplied by reference TRBV5-4 and TRBJ2-4, is ETGVTQSPTHLIKTRGQQVTLRCSSQSGHNTVSWYQQALGQGPQFIFQYYREEENGRGNFPPRFSGLQFPNYSSELNVNALELDDSALYLCASSFGASGGRGAKNIQYFGAGTRLSVL.

The chain carries TRBV29-1 and TRBJ1-4, with a possible D match to TRBD1 (5 bases). CDR1 and CDR2 from the germline V gene are SQVTM and ANQGSEA. Trimming removed 6 bases at V and 11 bases at J, with 19 bases between. The CDR3 is 13 amino acids. In nucleotides, the CDR3 is TGCAGCGTGGATGGGGAACTCGGGGACAAACTGTTTTTT. Protein sequence: CSVDGELGDKLFF.

The table lists this clonotype with many counts. The chain carries TRBV5-1 and TRBJ2-1; 7 bases map to TRBD1. The CDR3 has 15 residues. Germline values: CDR1 SGHRS, CDR2 YFSETQ. With V trimmed by 2 bases and J by 8 bases, 10 bases remained unmatched. The CDR3 is CASSFISRGLDEQFF. The CDR3 coding sequence is TGCGCCAGCAGCTTTATAAGTAGGGGGCTCGATGAGCAGTTCTTC.

This chain links TRBV3-1 with TRBJ1-2; D is uncertain. Germline-derived CDR1 and CDR2 are LGHDT and YNNKEL (reference sequence). Trimming took off 3 bases at V and 8 bases at J, with 13 bases between the two ends. The CDR3 is 13 amino acids. CDR3 region: CASSQLGGEGYTF. In DNA form, the CDR3 reads TGTGCCAGCAGCCAGCTGGGCGGAGAGGGCTACACCTTC.

V gene TRBV6-1 combines with J gene TRBJ1-5; 9 bases are shared with TRBD1. The germline V gene has CDR1 MNHNS and CDR2 SASEGT. The CDR3 runs 14 residues. V trimming: 3 bases; J trimming: 6 bases; junction bases outside the gene matches: 3. The CDR3 is CASSEDRGFQPQHF. CDR3 bases: TGTGCCAGCAGTGAGGACAGGGGATTTCAGCCCCAGCATTTT.

This clonotype turned up a few times. The V gene is TRBV2, the J gene TRBJ2-3; D tentatively fits TRBD1 or TRBD2 (6 bases each). Germline V gene sequence: CDR1 SNHLY, CDR2 FYNNEI. Trimming took off 3 bases at V and 2 bases at J, with 9 bases between the two ends. The CDR3 is 14 amino acids. DNA of the CDR3: TGTGCCAGCAGTGAGTGGGGGGCCACAGATACGCAGTATTTT. Amino acids: CASSEWGATDTQYF. The variable domain in full, with the rest retrieved from reference TRBV2 and TRBJ2-3, is EPEVTQTPSHQVTQMGQEVILRCVPISNHLYFYWYRQILGQKVEFLVSFYNNEISEKSEIFDDQFSVERPDGSNFTLKIRSTKLEDSAMYFCASSEWGATDTQYFGPGTRLTVL.

The table lists this clonotype with a few counts. The rearrangement joins TRBV5-4 to TRBJ1-2; possibly TRBD1 for D (6 bases). Germline lookup yields CDR1 SGHNT and CDR2 YYREEE (reference sequence). V gave up 0 bases and J gave up 6 bases, with 9 bases separating them. This CDR3 has 13 amino acids. The CDR3 loop is CASSLGGANGYTF. CDR3 DNA sequence: TGTGCCAGCAGCTTGGGGGGGGCAAATGGCTACACCTTC.

This clonotype was observed a handful of times. The chain links TRBV5-1 to TRBJ1-4; D unresolved. Germline lookup yields CDR1 SGHRS and CDR2 YFSETQ. Trimming pared 4 bases from V and 5 bases from J, leaving 6 bases between. The CDR3 contains 12 residues. CDR3 sequence reads: CASSAQNEKLFF. The CDR3 DNA is TGCGCCAGCAGCGCACAGAATGAAAAACTGTTTTTT.

The chain joins TRBV20-1 to TRBJ2-5, with unresolved D. The CDR3 runs 11 residues. Looked up from germline, CDR1 is DFQATT and CDR2 is SNEGSKA (reference sequence). Written as DNA, the CDR3 is TGCAGCCCCCTGGGTCAAGAGACCCAGTACTTC. It codes for CSPLGQETQYF.

V and J are TRBV20-1 and TRBJ2-7; D ambiguous. The germline V gene encodes CDR1 DFQATT and CDR2 SNEGSKA (reference sequence). The CDR3 is made up of 13 amino acids. V shed 6 bases and J shed 0 bases, with 12 bases lying between them. The CDR3 nucleotides read TGCAGTGCCCCCCGCCATAGCTCCTACGAGCAGTACTTC. This encodes CSAPRHSSYEQYF.

This chain links TRBV11-2 with TRBJ2-1; the D gene is possibly TRBD2 (5 bases). This CDR3 comprises 14 residues. Per the germline V gene, CDR1 is SGHAT and CDR2 is FQNNGV. V was pared by 7 bases and J by 7 bases, with 17 bases between. The chain's CDR3 is CASTAAPKRNEQFF. CDR3 in DNA: TGTGCCAGCACCGCTGCCCCCAAGCGGAATGAGCAGTTCTTC.

Note on this clonotype: Relative to the germline gene, one junction end is altered; a read error may explain this. The rearrangement uses TRBV29-1 and TRBJ1-2; 9 nucleotides align to TRBD1. The CDR3 length is 13 residues. CDR1 SQVTM and CDR2 ANQGSEA come from the germline V gene. The CDR3 loop reads CGVVDRGAYGYTF. In DNA form, the CDR3 reads TGCGGCGTTGTGGACAGGGGAGCCTATGGCTACACCTTC.

The V gene is TRBV7-7, the J gene TRBJ2-1; no reliable D call. The CDR3 is 16 amino acids. Germline V gene data show CDR1 as SSHAT and CDR2 as FNYEAQ (reference sequence). The germline V and J ends were trimmed by 0 bases and 2 bases, with 11 bases remaining between them. The CDR3 reads CASSLARGPAYNEQFF. CDR3 nucleotide sequence: TGTGCCAGCAGCTTAGCGCGAGGACCCGCCTACAATGAGCAGTTCTTC. Full variable domain (outside the CDR3, taken from reference TRBV7-7 and TRBJ2-1): GAGVSQSPRYKVTKRGQDVTLRCDPISSHATLYWYQQALGQGPEFLTYFNYEAQPDKSGLPSDRFSAERPEGSISTLTIQRTEQRDSAMYRCASSLARGPAYNEQFFGPGTRLTVL.

This chain joins TRBV7-2 and TRBJ2-1; 8 positions agree with TRBD2. The CDR3 extends over 16 amino acids. Trimming at V came to 1 base and at J to 4 bases, leaving 6 bases not matched to a gene. CDR1 SGHTA and CDR2 FQGNSA come from the germline V gene. DNA for the CDR3: TGTGCCAGCAGCTTAGGCGGGGGGTGGGTTTACAATGAGCAGTTCTTC. It encodes CASSLGGGWVYNEQFF.

The J gene is TRBJ2-1, the V gene TRBV7-6; 12 bases match TRBD2. J gave up 6 bases and V 5 bases, and 8 bases lay outside the gene matches. This CDR3 has 16 residues. Germline CDR1 and CDR2: SGHVS and FNYEAQ. Here the CDR3 DNA reads TGTGCCAGCAGCCCAGAAACTAGCGGGAGGAGCAATGAGCAGTTCTTC. Translated, it gives CASSPETSGRSNEQFF. Full variable domain (rest looked up from reference TRBV7-6 and TRBJ2-1): GAGVSQSPRYKVTKRGQDVALRCDPISGHVSLYWYRQALGQGPEFLTYFNYEAQQDKSGLPNDRFSAERPEGSISTLTIQRTEQRDSAMYRCASSPETSGRSNEQFFGPGTRLTVL.

V is TRBV6-1 and J is TRBJ2-2; maybe TRBD1 (5 bases). The V gene's germline CDR1 is MNHNS and CDR2 SASEGT. Trimming removed 6 bases from V and 7 bases from J, with 18 bases in between. The CDR3 runs to 15 residues. CDR3 in DNA: TGTGCCAGCAGAAGGGCCGTACAGGACGTCGGGGAGCTGTTTTTT. Amino acid sequence: CASRRAVQDVGELFF.

V usage is TRBV27 and J usage is TRBJ2-3, with D perhaps TRBD2 (5 bases). Germline-derived CDR1 and CDR2 are MNHEY and SMNVEV (reference sequence). Trimming pared 5 bases from V and 3 bases from J, leaving 15 bases between. The CDR3 has 15 amino acids. The CDR3 reads CASSPSLPGTDTQYF. CDR3 coding DNA: TGTGCCAGCAGTCCCTCCCTTCCGGGGACAGATACGCAGTATTTT.

This clonotype appeared once. The chain joins TRBV19 to TRBJ2-3; no definite D call. Germline V gene data show CDR1 as LNHDA and CDR2 as SQIVND (reference sequence). The CDR3 contains 15 residues. Trimming cost V 1 base and J 5 bases, with 13 bases left between them. CDR3 DNA sequence: TGTGCCAGTAGTATAGGAAGAGCAGTGGAAGATACGCAGTATTTT. Translated, it gives CASSIGRAVEDTQYF.

This clonotype appeared once. The rearrangement uses TRBV7-2 and TRBJ2-7, with 10 positions matching TRBD2. The CDR3 runs to 17 residues. From germline, CDR1 is SGHTA and CDR2 FQGNSA. The V gene end was trimmed by 1 base and the J gene end by 1 base; junction bases not matched to a gene: 7. CDR3 loop: CASSLVGWTSGSYEQYF. CDR3 coding DNA: TGTGCCAGCAGCTTAGTGGGCTGGACTAGCGGTTCCTACGAGCAGTACTTC.

This clonotype was detected only a few times. The chain's CDR3 is CASSLRYGQGGYEQYF. The CDR3 DNA is TGCGCCAGCAGCCTGCGCTATGGGCAGGGTGGCTACGAGCAGTACTTC. The genes are TRBV5-1 and TRBJ2-7, with D perhaps matching TRBD1 (5 bases). V shed 4 bases and J shed 3 bases, with 20 bases lying between them. CDR1 and CDR2 from the germline V gene are SGHRS and YFSETQ. CDR3 length equals 16 residues.

This clonotype showed up many times. This chain uses TRBV5-1 with TRBJ1-1; D is undetermined. This CDR3 has 14 residues. The germline gives CDR1 SGHRS, CDR2 YFSETQ. The V gene lost 0 bases and the J gene lost 0 bases, with 6 bases spanning the gap. The chain's CDR3 is CASSLEGLNTEAFF. The DNA for the CDR3 is TGCGCCAGCAGCTTGGAAGGGCTGAACACTGAAGCTTTCTTT.

This clonotype was counted only a few times. This chain links TRBV20-1 with TRBJ1-6; TRBD1 matches 8 bases. The CDR3 is 15 amino acids. Per the germline V gene, CDR1 is DFQATT and CDR2 is SNEGSKA (reference sequence). The V segment lost 0 bases and the J segment 6 bases; nucleotides outside the gene matches: 4. The CDR3 coding sequence is TGCAGTGCTAGAGATCCGGACAGGGCTAATTCACCCCTCCACTTT. It yields the protein CSARDPDRANSPLHF.